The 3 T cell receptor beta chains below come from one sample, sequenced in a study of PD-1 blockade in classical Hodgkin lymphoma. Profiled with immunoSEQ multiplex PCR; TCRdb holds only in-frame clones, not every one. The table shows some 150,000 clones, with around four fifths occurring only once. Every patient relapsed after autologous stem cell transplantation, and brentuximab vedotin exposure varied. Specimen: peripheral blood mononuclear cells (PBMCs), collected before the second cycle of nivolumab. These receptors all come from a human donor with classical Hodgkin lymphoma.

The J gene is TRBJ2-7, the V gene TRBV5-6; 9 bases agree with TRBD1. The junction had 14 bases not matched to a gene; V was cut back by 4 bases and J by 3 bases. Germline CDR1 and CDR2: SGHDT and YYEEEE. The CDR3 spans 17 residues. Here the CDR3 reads CASSPIITGTGIYEQYF. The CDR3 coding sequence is TGTGCCAGCAGCCCAATTATAACCGGGACAGGGATCTACGAGCAGTACTTC.

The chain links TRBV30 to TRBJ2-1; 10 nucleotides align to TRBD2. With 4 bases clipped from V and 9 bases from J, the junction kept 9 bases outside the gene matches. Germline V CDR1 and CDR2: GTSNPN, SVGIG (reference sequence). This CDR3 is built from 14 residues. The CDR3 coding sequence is TGTGCCTGGAAGAAATTAGCGGGAGGCATTGAGCAGTTCTTC. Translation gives CAWKKLAGGIEQFF.

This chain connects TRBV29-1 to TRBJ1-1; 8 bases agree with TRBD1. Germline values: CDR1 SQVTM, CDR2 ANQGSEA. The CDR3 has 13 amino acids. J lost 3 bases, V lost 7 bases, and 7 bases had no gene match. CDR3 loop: CSDWTGLDTEAFF. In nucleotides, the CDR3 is TGCAGCGATTGGACAGGGCTAGACACTGAAGCTTTCTTT. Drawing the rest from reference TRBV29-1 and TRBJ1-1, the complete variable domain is SAVISQKPSRDICQRGTSLTIQCQVDSQVTMMFWYRQQPGQSLTLIATANQGSEATYESGFVIDKFPISRPNLTFSTLTVSNMSPEDSSIYLCSDWTGLDTEAFFGQGTRLTVV.